Below are 2 T cell receptor beta chains sequenced from a single sample in a study of memory CD4+ T cells and cytomegalovirus serostatus. The sort gate was single viable CD3+CD4+CD8-CD45RO+ cells for memory CD4+ T cells. The table came from immunoSEQ multiplex PCR; TCRdb's copy has only in-frame clones and leaves some out. The data hold approximately 40,000 clones, with roughly four fifths observed a single time. The specimen was memory CD4+ T cells from blood. The receptors here all came from an adult in good health and CMV-seronegative.

This sequence joins TRBV7-9 and TRBJ1-1; 7 bases map to TRBD1. In germline, CDR1 is SEHNR, CDR2 FQNEAQ (reference sequence). V shed 4 bases, J shed 1 base, and the junction held 15 bases outside the gene matches. CDR3 length: 18 amino acids. CDR3 loop: CASSYQGVTSRKNTEAFF. As DNA, the CDR3 is TGTGCCAGCAGCTATCAGGGGGTGACGTCTCGAAAGAACACTGAAGCTTTCTTT. Combining the CDR3 with reference TRBV7-9 and TRBJ1-1 gives the whole variable domain DTGVSQNPRHKITKRGQNVTFRCDPISEHNRLYWYRQTLGQGPEFLTYFQNEAQLEKSRLLSDRFSAERPKGSFSTLEIQRTEQGDSAMYLCASSYQGVTSRKNTEAFFGQGTRLTVV.

This clone showed up just once. The V gene is TRBV5-1, the J gene TRBJ2-2, with 7 bases aligning to TRBD1. Germline V gives CDR1 SGHRS, CDR2 YFSETQ. V lost 0 bases, J lost 2 bases, and 10 bases stayed unmatched. CDR3 length: 18 amino acids. CDR3 region: CASSLGPARGSNTGELFF. DNA for the CDR3: TGCGCCAGCAGCTTGGGCCCGGCCAGGGGGTCTAACACCGGGGAGCTGTTTTTT.